The source of this T cell receptor (beta chain) is a study of blood T cells in healthy people across ages (dated by TCRdb to about 2015). For the study in its entirety: In model experiments, template switching captured roughly one uniquely barcoded TCR beta cDNA molecule for every two T cells. Using the same blood draw, the study looked at two additional independent replicas of 1 million unique cDNA reads for two donors, one aged 18 to 29 and the other aged 80 or older. To track age-related changes in TCR beta repertoire diversity, the study relied on deep sequencing normalized with unique cDNA molecular identifiers. Four age groups were formed from the donors: young (average approximately 15 years), middle-aged (roughly 38), aged (roughly 59) and long-lived (around 82). To avoid experimental bias, donors of different ages were randomly spread across the sequencing lanes. Points the paper makes about the study in general: Estimates of total diversity from one million sequenced T cells were regarded as lower bounds and underestimates. Since profiling was done on bulk unsorted PBMCs, naive and antigen-experienced compartments could not be conclusively compared. Because the CMV infection status of the donors was unknown, age-related changes in expanded clonotypes may potentially have been confounded. As age increased, observed TCR beta diversity per million T cells dropped in a roughly linear way, and a significant reduction was already evident by age about 40. Compared with the aged group, the long-lived group had more naive CD4+ T cells, fewer expanded clones and increased TCR diversity, a pattern suggesting age selection. Observed TCR beta diversity correlated strongly with the percentage of naive T cells measured by flow cytometry.

The protocol used for the library was 5' RACE. Data came from an Illumina HiSeq 2500. A second PCR of about 6 to 11 cycles was run with a J-beta primer mix and a sample-barcoded 5' primer. A unique molecular identifier was introduced onto each TCR beta cDNA molecule by a template-switch 5' adaptor carrying 12 random nucleotides. At least 3 million CDR3-containing paired-end reads were obtained from each sample. First-strand cDNA synthesis was performed from all RNA using the Mint cDNA synthesis kit, with priming by a TRBC-specific oligonucleotide. After uracil-DNA glycosylase treatment, a first 18-cycle PCR used universal primers M1SS and BC2_uni_R on all cDNA. For the original study's pipeline: Each sample was normalized by randomly selecting 1 million high-quality reads, each carrying a distinct molecular identifier. Instead of being binned into consensus sequences, reads that shared molecular identifiers were thrown out. MiTCR, run with a Q25 quality threshold and the strictest error-elimination algorithm, handled CDR3 identification, clonotype clustering and error correction. A nonparametric unseen species model with Euler transformation was used to estimate lower-bound total TCR beta diversity. The raw public reads went through TCRdb reprocessing: fastp at Q25, MiXCR clone calling, in-frame beta chains kept. Rows matching on CDR3 protein sequence are summarized as one entry with the most common DNA and genes. The V and J calls reflect TCRdb's pipeline rather than the authors' work. Here the sample has around 1.5 million distinct CDR3 sequences; 34% occur a single time. About 11% of the sample is in the top ten clones.

Including cysteine and phenylalanine, the CDR3 has 14 amino acids. The entry retains the CDR3 DNA only, 42 bases that are in frame from base 1. Concerning this clonotype itself: The antigen it recognizes is unknown. Base qualities are not at hand, and no much larger clone is one base apart.

The donors were 40 or so Caucasian individuals from Russia, aged about 6 to 100 years, who were systemically healthy. Ten milliliters of peripheral blood were collected from each donor into EDTA-treated Vacutainer tubes. Ficoll-Paque density-gradient centrifugation was used to isolate PBMCs, with at least 7 million per sample. Total RNA, at least 5 micrograms per sample, was extracted from PBMCs with Trizol reagent. Naive CD45RAhigh/CD27high T cell percentages were measured by flow cytometry on a PBMC aliquot from every donor. Recombination joined TRBV21-1 with TRBJ1-1; TRBD1 was called by the table and not checked on the DNA. TRBV21-1 is designated a pseudogene. What was sequenced was blood. The clonotype comes from a woman aged 25 to 39 in good health. The sequenced DNA: TGTGCCAGCAGCCCCAGGACAGTAGGACCTGAAGCTTTCTTT. Its coded protein is CASSPRTVGPEAFF.